The TCR beta chain under discussion was sequenced for a study of cytomegalovirus exposure and HLA in healthy donors. Study conclusions and caveats: The authors enumerated 150 to 200 TCR beta chains as linked to cytomegalovirus.

Unrecorded immune exposures were likely, despite nominal health at sampling. In the PCR, 60 Vbeta and 13 Jbeta primers were used. Measured with immunoSEQ multiplex PCR; TCRdb has only the in-frame clones, and not every one. This sample yields 130,000 or so clones, of which roughly 79% are seen a single time; around 2.3% belongs to the top ten. The V end was cut by 1 base, the J end by 5 bases, with 12 bases between. The CDR3 is made up of 14 amino acids. In the case of this clone: The antigen is undetermined.

The TCR sequence derives from a woman aged 40 to 55 in good health and CMV-seronegative. The V gene is TRBV5-3, the J gene TRBJ2-5, with D possibly being TRBD2 (6 bases). TRBV5-3 is placed among ORFs of uncertain function. The specimen sequenced was PBMCs. CDR3 residues: CARSLFRDWETQYF. CDR3 coding DNA: TGTGCCAGAAGCTTGTTTAGGGACTGGGAGACCCAGTACTTC.